The T cell receptor (beta chain) under discussion was sequenced for a study of response to subunit inactivated influenza vaccine. TCRdb passed the RT-PCR reads through MiXCR, listing each CDR3 protein once. The sample lists 250,000 to 350,000 distinct CDR3 sequences, over 20% occurring once. To note about this clonotype: Its antigen is currently unknown.

Trimming at V came to 5 bases and at J to 0 bases, leaving 6 bases not matched to a gene. Germline CDR1 reads DFQATT; CDR2 reads SNEGSKA (reference sequence). This CDR3 is built from 14 residues. Points from the study as a whole: Few new T cells, the authors suggested, are recruited by each seasonal influenza vaccination.

This sequence originates from a man aged 50 to 69 who received an inactivated influenza vaccine. The sample here was PBMCs from blood, taken approximately 22 months after vaccination. The chain is built from TRBV20-1 and TRBJ1-1, with 7 bases that match TRBD1. The CDR3 DNA is TGCAGTGCTCCCGAGGGGGCATTGAACACTGAAGCTTTCTTT. It specifies CSAPEGALNTEAFF.